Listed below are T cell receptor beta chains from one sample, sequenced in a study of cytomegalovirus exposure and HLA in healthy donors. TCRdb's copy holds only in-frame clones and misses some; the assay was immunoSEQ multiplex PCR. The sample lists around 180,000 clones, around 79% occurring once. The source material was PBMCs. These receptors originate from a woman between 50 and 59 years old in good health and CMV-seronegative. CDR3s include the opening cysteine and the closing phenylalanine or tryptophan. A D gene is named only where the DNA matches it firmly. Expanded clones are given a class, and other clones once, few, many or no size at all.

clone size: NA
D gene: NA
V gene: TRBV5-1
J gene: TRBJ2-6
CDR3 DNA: TGCGCCAGCAGCATTGGCTCCTGGCAGGCGAGCTCTGGGGCCAACGTCCTGACCTTC
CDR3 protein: CASSIGSWQASSGANVLTF

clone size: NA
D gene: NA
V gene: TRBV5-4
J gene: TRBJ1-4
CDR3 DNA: TGTGCCAGCAGCCCCAGGGAGGTCCGAGAAAAACTGTTTTTT
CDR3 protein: CASSPREVREKLFF

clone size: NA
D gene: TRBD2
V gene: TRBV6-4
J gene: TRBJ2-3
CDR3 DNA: TGTGCCAGCAGTGACAAAGCGGGGGACACAGATACGCAGTATTTT
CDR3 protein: CASSDKAGDTDTQYF

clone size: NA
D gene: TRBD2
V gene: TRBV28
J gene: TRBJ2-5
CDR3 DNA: TGTGCCAGCGGCACCAACCTCGGGCGGGGGGTGTTAGAGACCCAGTACTTC
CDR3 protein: CASGTNLGRGVLETQYF

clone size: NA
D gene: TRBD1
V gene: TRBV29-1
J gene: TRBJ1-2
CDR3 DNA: TGCAGCGTCGGGACAGGGTGGGGCTACACCTTC
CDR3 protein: CSVGTGWGYTF

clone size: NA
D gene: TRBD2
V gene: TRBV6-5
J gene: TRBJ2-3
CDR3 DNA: TGTGCCAGCAGTTATACTAGCGGGAGGGGAGATACGCAGTATTTT
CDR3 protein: CASSYTSGRGDTQYF

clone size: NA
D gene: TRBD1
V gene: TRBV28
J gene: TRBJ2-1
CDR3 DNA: TGTGCCAGCAGTTTGGGGACAGAACAGTTCTTC
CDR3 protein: CASSLGTEQFF

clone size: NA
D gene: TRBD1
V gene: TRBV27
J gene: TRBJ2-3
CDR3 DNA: TGTGCCAGCAGTACCTACAGGGGATTGGGCACAGATACGCAGTATTTT
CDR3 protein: CASSTYRGLGTDTQYF

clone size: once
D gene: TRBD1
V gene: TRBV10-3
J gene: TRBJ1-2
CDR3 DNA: TGTGCCATCACCGGACATGGGACAGGCACCCTTTCTAACTATGGCTACACCTTC
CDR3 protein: CAITGHGTGTLSNYGYTF

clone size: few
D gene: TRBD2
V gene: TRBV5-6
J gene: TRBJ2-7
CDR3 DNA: TGTGCCAGCAGTAAACGGACTAGCGGGGCTGTCGCCTACGAGCAGTACTTC
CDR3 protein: CASSKRTSGAVAYEQYF

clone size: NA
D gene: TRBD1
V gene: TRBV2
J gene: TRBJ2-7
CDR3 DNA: TGTGCCAGCAGAGCAAACAGGGGGCCCTTCGCCTACGAGCAGTACTTC
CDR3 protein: CASRANRGPFAYEQYF

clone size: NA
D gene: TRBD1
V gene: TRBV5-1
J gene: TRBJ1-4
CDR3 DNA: TGCGCCAGCAGCGCCGGGACAGGGGGCGAAAAACTGTTTTTT
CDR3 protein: CASSAGTGGEKLFF

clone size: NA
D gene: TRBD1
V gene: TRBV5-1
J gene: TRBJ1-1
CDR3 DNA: TGCGCCAGCAGCTTGGCAGGGGGGAGCGCTGAAGCTTTCTTT
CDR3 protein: CASSLAGGSAEAFF

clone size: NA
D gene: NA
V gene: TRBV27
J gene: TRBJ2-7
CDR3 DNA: TGTGCCAGCAGTTTATGGCAGGGGAGCTCCTACGAGCAGTACTTC
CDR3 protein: CASSLWQGSSYEQYF

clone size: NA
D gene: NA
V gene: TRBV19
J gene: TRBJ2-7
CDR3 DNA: TGTGCCAGTAGTTACAGGGTCTCCTACGAGCAGTACTTC
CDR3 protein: CASSYRVSYEQYF

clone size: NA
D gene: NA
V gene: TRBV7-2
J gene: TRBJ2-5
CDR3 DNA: TGTGCCAGCAGCTTATCAGTATCAGGGTCGGAGACCCAGTACTTC
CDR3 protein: CASSLSVSGSETQYF

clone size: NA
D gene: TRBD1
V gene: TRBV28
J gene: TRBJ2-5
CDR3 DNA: TGTGCCAGCAGTTTATTCAGGGGGCTACAAGAGACCCAGTACTTC
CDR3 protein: CASSLFRGLQETQYF

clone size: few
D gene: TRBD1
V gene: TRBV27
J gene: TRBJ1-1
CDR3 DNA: TGTGCCAGCAGTAACGAAGGGGGCTTAGCTGAAGCTTTCTTT
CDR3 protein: CASSNEGGLAEAFF

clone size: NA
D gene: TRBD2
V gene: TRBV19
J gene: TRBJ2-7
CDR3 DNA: TGTGCCAGTAGTAAGGGGACTAGCGGGAGTACTTCCTACGAGCAGTACTTC
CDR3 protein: CASSKGTSGSTSYEQYF

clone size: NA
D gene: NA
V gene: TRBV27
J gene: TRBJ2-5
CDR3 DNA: TGTGCCAGCAGTGCCTTCTCTAGAGGGGAGGCCCAGTACTTC
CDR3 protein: CASSAFSRGEAQYF

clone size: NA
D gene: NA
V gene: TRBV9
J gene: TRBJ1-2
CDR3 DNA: TGTGCCAGCAGCGTAGACCGGGGACTTGCCCCTTATGGCTACACCTTC
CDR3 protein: CASSVDRGLAPYGYTF

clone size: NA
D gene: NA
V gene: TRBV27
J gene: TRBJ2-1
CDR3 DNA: TGTGCCAGCAGTTTATGGGCAGACCGCTCCTACAATGAGCAGTTCTTC
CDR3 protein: CASSLWADRSYNEQFF

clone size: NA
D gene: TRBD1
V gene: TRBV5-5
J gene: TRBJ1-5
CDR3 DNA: TGTGCCAGCAGCCCCGGGACAGGGGGCGTGGGTCAGCCCCAGCATTTT
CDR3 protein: CASSPGTGGVGQPQHF

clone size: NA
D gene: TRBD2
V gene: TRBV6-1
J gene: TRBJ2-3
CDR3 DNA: TGTGCCAGCAGTGAGCGGGAGGGGACGGATACGCAGTATTTT
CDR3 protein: CASSEREGTDTQYF

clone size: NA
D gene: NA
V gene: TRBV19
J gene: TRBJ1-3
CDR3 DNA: TGTGCCAGTTCGCAGGGGCGCTCTGGAAACACCATATATTTT
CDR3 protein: CASSQGRSGNTIYF

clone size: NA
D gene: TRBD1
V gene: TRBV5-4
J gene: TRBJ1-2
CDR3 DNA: TGTGCCAGCAGGCCTGGGACAGAGTCGAACTATGGCTACACCTTC
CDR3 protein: CASRPGTESNYGYTF

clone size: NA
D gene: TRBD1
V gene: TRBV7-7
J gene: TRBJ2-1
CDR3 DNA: TGTGCTAGCAGCTTGGGACAGGGGGGGAATGAGCAGTTCTTC
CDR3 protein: CASSLGQGGNEQFF

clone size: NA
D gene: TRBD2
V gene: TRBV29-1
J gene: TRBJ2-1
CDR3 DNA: TGCAGCGCCCGGACTAGCGGGAGGGCCGTTGTTGAGCAGTTCTTC
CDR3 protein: CSARTSGRAVVEQFF

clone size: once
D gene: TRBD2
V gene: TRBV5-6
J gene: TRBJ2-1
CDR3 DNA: TGTGCCAGCAGACCATCGGGACTAGCGGGGGGCCAGGGAAATGAGCAGTTCTTC
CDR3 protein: CASRPSGLAGGQGNEQFF

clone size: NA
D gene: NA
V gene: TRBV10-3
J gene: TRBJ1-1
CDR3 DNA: TGTGCCATCAGTGAGTCGGGCCCGAACACTGAAGCTTTCTTT
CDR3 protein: CAISESGPNTEAFF

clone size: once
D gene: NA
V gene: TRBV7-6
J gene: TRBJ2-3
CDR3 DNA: TGTGCCAGCAGCTTAGGAGGCTCTAGAAACACAGATACGCAGTATTTT
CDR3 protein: CASSLGGSRNTDTQYF

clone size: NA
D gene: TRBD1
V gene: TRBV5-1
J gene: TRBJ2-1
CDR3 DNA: TGCGCCAGCAGCCAGGGACAGGTCCTGGTCTTC
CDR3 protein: CASSQGQVLVF

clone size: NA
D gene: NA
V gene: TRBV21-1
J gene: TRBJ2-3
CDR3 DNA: TGTGCCAGCAGCAAAGGTTGGCAGGGGAAGAATACGCAGTATTTT
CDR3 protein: CASSKGWQGKNTQYF

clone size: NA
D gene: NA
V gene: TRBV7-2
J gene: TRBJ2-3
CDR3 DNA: TGTGCCAGCAGCTGGGGACTTCATGATACGCAGTATTTT
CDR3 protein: CASSWGLHDTQYF

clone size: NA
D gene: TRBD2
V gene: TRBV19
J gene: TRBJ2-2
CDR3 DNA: TGTGCCAGTAGAGCTAGCGGAGCCGCCGGGGAGCTGTTTTTT
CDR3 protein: CASRASGAAGELFF

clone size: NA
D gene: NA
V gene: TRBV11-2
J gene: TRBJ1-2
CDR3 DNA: TGTGCCTCTACGGACGGGACACTCCCTGGCTACACCTTC
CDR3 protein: CASTDGTLPGYTF

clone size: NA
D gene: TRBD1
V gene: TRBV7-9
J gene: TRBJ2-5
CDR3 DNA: TGTGCCAGCAGCTTAACTGGGACAGTACAAGAGACCCAGTACTTC
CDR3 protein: CASSLTGTVQETQYF

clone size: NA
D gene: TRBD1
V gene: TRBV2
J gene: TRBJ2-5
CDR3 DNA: TGTGCCTGTGGACAGGACGTTCAAGAGACCCAGTACTTC
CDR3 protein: CACGQDVQETQYF

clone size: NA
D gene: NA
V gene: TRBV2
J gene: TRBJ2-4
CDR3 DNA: TGTGCCAGCAGTTTGGGGCAGGGTAACATTCAGTACTTC
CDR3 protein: CASSLGQGNIQYF

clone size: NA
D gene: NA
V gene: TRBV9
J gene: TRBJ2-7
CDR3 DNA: TGTGCCAGCAGCGAAGAGGAAAGAGGGTCGGACGAGCAGTACTTC
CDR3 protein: CASSEEERGSDEQYF

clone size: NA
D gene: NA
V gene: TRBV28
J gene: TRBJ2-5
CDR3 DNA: TGTGCCAGCAGTCCTATGGGGCTCCAAGAGACCCAGTACTTC
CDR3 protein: CASSPMGLQETQYF

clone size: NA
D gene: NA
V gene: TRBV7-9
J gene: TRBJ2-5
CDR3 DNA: TGTGCCAGCACCCCCCCAGGGAGGGAGACCCAGTACTTC
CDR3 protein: CASTPPGRETQYF

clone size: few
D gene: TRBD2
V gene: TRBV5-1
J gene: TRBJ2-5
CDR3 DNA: TGCGCCAGCAGCCCGGGGGGGGAGACCCAGTACTTC
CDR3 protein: CASSPGGETQYF

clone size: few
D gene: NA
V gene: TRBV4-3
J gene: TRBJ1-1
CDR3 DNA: TGCGCCAGCAGCCAAGGCTGGCCAGGGTACACTGAAGCTTTCTTT
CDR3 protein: CASSQGWPGYTEAFF

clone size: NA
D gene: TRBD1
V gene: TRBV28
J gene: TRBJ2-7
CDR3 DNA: TGTGCCAGCAGCCCTACAGGGGAATCCTCCTACGAGCAGTACTTC
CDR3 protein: CASSPTGESSYEQYF

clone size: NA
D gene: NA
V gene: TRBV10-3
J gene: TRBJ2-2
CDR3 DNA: TGTGCCATCGGGAGGGGGGCCGACACCGGGGAGCTGTTTTTT
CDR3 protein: CAIGRGADTGELFF

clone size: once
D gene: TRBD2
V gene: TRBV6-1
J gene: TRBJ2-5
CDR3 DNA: TGTGCCAGCAGTCGACTAGCGGGCAGCCAAGAGACCCAGTACTTC
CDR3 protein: CASSRLAGSQETQYF

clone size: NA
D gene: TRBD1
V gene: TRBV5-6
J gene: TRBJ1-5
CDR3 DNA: TGTGCCAGCAGCATGACAGGGCCCAATCAGCCCCAGCATTTT
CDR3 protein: CASSMTGPNQPQHF

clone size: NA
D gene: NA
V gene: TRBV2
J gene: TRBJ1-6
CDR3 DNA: TGTGCCAGCAGTGTCCTGAGAGGACATATCAGGACCACCCTCCACTTT
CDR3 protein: CASSVLRGHIRTTLHF

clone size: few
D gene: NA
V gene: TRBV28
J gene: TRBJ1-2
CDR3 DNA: TGTGCCAGCCTCTTGGAGGGTACCGGCGGCTACACCTTC
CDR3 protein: CASLLEGTGGYTF

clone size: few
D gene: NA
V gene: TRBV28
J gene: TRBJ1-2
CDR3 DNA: TGTGCCAGCAGTTTCTCCGGGGGGCGGTATGGCTACACCTTC
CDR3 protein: CASSFSGGRYGYTF

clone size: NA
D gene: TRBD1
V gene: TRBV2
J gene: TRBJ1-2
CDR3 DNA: TGTGCCAGCACCATCCGGACAGGGGGAGAAGGCTACACCTTC
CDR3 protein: CASTIRTGGEGYTF

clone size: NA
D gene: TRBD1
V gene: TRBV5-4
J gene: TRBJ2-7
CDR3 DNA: TGTGCCAGCAGCCCTGACAGGGTCTCCACCTACGAGCAGTACTTC
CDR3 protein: CASSPDRVSTYEQYF

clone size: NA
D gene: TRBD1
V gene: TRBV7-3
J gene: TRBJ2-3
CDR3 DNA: TGTGCCAGCACCCCCCAGCCGGCCAGGGGGCCGGCAGATACGCAGTATTTT
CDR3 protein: CASTPQPARGPADTQYF

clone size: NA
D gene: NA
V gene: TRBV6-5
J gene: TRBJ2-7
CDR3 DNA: TGTGCCAGCAGGGCAGGATACGAGCAGTACTTC
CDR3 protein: CASRAGYEQYF

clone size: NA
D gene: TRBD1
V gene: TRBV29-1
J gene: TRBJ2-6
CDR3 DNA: TGCAGCGTTGAGGGCAGGGGGCAAGGGGCCAACGTCCTGACTTTC
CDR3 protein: CSVEGRGQGANVLTF